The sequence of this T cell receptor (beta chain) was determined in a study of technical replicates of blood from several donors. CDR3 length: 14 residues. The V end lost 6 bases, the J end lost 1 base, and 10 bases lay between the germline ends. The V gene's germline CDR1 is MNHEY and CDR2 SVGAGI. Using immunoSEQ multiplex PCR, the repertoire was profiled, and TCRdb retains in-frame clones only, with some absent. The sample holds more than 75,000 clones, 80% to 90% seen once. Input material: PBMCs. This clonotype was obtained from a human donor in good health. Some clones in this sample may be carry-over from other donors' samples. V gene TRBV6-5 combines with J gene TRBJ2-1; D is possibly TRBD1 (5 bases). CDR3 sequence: CASSRTPSYNEQFF. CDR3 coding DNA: TGTGCCAGCAGCAGGACACCGTCCTACAATGAGCAGTTCTTC.